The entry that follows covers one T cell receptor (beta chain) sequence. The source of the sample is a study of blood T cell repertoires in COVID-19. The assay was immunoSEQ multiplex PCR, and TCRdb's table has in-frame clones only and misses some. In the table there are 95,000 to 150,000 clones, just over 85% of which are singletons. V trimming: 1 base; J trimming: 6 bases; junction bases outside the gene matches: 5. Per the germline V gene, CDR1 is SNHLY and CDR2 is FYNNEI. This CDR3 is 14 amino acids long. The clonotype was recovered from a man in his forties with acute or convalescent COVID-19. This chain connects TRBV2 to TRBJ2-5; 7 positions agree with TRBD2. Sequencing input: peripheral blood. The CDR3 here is CASSEGDYSKTQYF. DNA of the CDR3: TGTGCCAGCAGTGAAGGGGACTATTCAAAGACCCAGTACTTC.